These T cell receptor beta chains were read from a single sample in a study of blood T cell repertoires in COVID-19. Profiling relied on immunoSEQ multiplex PCR, and the TCRdb table lists in-frame clones only, not all of them. This sample has 150,000 to 200,000 clones, with around 73% found just once. The sequencing sample was made of PBMCs or T cells enriched from blood (not recorded which). The receptor source for this set is a woman aged 50 to 60 who had recovered from COVID-19. Both conserved end residues are part of each CDR3. The order of the fields is J gene, V gene, clone size, CDR3 protein. Size tells how often a clone was seen (once, few, many) or the class of an expanded clone, and some rows leave it out.

J: TRBJ1-6; V: TRBV5-1; size: NA; CDR3: CASSPPMENSPLHF
J: TRBJ1-1; V: TRBV4-1; size: NA; CDR3: CASSQVVNAGTEAFF
J: TRBJ1-4; V: TRBV24-1; size: NA; CDR3: CATSDLQVGATNEKLFF
J: TRBJ1-3; V: TRBV18; size: NA; CDR3: CASSPGQGEPLGNTIYF
J: TRBJ2-7; V: TRBV2; size: NA; CDR3: CASSYSSPTSGDYEQYF
J: TRBJ1-2; V: TRBV6-1; size: NA; CDR3: CASGTQGGFGYTF
J: TRBJ1-1; V: TRBV28; size: NA; CDR3: CASSLSLRGNTEAFF
J: TRBJ1-5; V: TRBV19; size: NA; CDR3: CASSIVGASGNQPQHF
J: TRBJ2-1; V: TRBV6-2/TRBV6-3; size: NA; CDR3: CASSYEAGKTDEQFF
J: TRBJ1-2; V: TRBV5-1; size: NA; CDR3: CASSHGQGGGYTF
J: TRBJ1-2; V: TRBV19; size: once; CDR3: CASSLPGQGHYGYTF
J: TRBJ1-2; V: TRBV2; size: NA; CDR3: CASSETQGPIYGYTF
J: TRBJ2-7; V: TRBV11-2; size: few; CDR3: CASSLVAGYEQYF
J: TRBJ2-7; V: TRBV5-4; size: NA; CDR3: CATNPAGGGYEQYF
J: TRBJ2-7; V: TRBV27; size: once; CDR3: CASSTSGLAGDQYF
J: TRBJ2-3; V: TRBV25-1; size: NA; CDR3: CASSEYPSGRRSTDTQYF
J: TRBJ1-2; V: TRBV5-1; size: NA; CDR3: CASSPETRGVSGYTF
J: TRBJ1-1; V: TRBV5-1; size: NA; CDR3: CASTISGGYTEAFF
J: TRBJ2-7; V: TRBV28; size: NA; CDR3: CASRTPTSGKYEQYF
J: TRBJ1-1; V: TRBV18; size: NA; CDR3: CASSPTGSYTEAFF
J: TRBJ2-7; V: TRBV6-2/TRBV6-3; size: NA; CDR3: CASSYGGTSGSYEQYF
J: TRBJ2-3; V: TRBV4-1; size: NA; CDR3: CASSQVSRDTQYF
J: TRBJ1-2; V: TRBV2; size: few; CDR3: CASSERGEGFYGYTF
J: TRBJ1-4; V: TRBV2; size: NA; CDR3: CASRRGTNEKLFF
J: TRBJ1-6; V: TRBV11-3; size: NA; CDR3: CASSLFLQGNSPLHF
J: TRBJ1-6; V: TRBV5-4; size: NA; CDR3: CASSPPPGQGTLDSPLHF
J: TRBJ1-2; V: TRBV21-1; size: NA; CDR3: CASSKAAGQRHYGYTF
J: TRBJ2-7; V: TRBV5-1; size: NA; CDR3: CASSLEAVAYEQYF
J: TRBJ2-5; V: TRBV3-1/TRBV3-2; size: once; CDR3: CASSQGGGLVGETQYF
J: TRBJ1-2; V: TRBV5-1; size: NA; CDR3: CASSWAPDRNYGYTF
J: TRBJ2-7; V: TRBV6-5; size: NA; CDR3: CASSYLGLAGDEQYF
J: TRBJ2-2; V: TRBV11-1; size: NA; CDR3: CASSSSGGNTGELFF
J: TRBJ1-1; V: TRBV19; size: NA; CDR3: CASRQTRGATTEAFF
J: TRBJ2-5; V: TRBV5-4; size: NA; CDR3: CASSPPPRTGEETQYF
J: TRBJ2-7; V: TRBV3-1/TRBV3-2; size: NA; CDR3: CASSLGTSVNEQYF
J: TRBJ1-5; V: TRBV6-2/TRBV6-3; size: NA; CDR3: CASSYQGRQPQHF
J: TRBJ1-1; V: TRBV6-2/TRBV6-3; size: once; CDR3: CASSSQGLPGAFF
J: TRBJ1-1; V: TRBV11-2; size: NA; CDR3: CASTKNRGTEAFF
J: TRBJ2-1; V: TRBV28; size: NA; CDR3: CASSFLNEQFF
J: TRBJ2-2; V: TRBV6-5; size: NA; CDR3: CASNPGLDTGELFF
J: TRBJ1-2; V: TRBV21-1; size: few; CDR3: CASSPPDRSHYGYTF
J: TRBJ2-7; V: TRBV2; size: NA; CDR3: CASSETGTGGSRQYF
J: TRBJ2-1; V: TRBV2; size: NA; CDR3: CASSEQGLAAQNEQFF
J: TRBJ2-1; V: TRBV6-5; size: NA; CDR3: CASNVVRSEQFF
J: TRBJ2-1; V: TRBV6-2/TRBV6-3; size: NA; CDR3: CASSPLANEQFF
J: TRBJ2-7; V: TRBV6-5; size: NA; CDR3: CASKTGTYEQYF
J: TRBJ2-7; V: TRBV27; size: NA; CDR3: CASTPSGAYEQYF
J: TRBJ2-7; V: TRBV7-8; size: NA; CDR3: CASSLILAEAYEQYF
J: TRBJ2-1; V: TRBV7-9; size: NA; CDR3: CASSTRLAGYTINEQFF
J: TRBJ2-7; V: TRBV4-2; size: NA; CDR3: CASSQPTGVPPYEQYF
J: TRBJ1-1; V: TRBV7-9; size: NA; CDR3: CASGETGSYTEAFF
J: TRBJ2-1; V: TRBV30; size: NA; CDR3: CAWIRSGYNEQFF
J: TRBJ2-5; V: TRBV18; size: NA; CDR3: CASSPRPGQGQETQYF
J: TRBJ2-1; V: TRBV6-4; size: NA; CDR3: CASSETVSSYNEQFF